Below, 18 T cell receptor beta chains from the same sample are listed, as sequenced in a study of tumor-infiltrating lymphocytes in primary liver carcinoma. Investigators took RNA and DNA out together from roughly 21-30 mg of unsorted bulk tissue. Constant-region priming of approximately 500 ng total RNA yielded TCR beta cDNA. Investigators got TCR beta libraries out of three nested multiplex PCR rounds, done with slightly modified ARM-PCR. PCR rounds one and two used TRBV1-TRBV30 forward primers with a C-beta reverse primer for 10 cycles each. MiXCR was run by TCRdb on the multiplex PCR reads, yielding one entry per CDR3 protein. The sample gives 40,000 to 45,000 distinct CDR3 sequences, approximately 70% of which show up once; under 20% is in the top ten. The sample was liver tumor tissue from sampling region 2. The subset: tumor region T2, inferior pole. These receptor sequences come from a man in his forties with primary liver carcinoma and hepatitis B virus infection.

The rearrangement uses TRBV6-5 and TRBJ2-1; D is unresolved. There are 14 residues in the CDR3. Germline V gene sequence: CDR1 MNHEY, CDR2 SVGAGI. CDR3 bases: TGTGCAAGAAGTCGACCAGCGAATTACAATGAGCAGTTCTTC. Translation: CARSRPANYNEQFF.

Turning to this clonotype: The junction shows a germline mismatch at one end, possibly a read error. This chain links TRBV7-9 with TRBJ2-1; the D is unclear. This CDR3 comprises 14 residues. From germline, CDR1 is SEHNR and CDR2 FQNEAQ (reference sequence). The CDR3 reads CANSLEGSRSGRFF. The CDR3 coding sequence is TGTGCCAACAGCTTAGAAGGTAGTCGGTCTGGGCGGTTCTTC. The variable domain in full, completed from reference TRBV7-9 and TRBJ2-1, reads DTGVSQNPRHKITKRGQNVTFRCDPISEHNRLYWYRQTLGQGPEFLTYFQNEAQLEKSRLLSDRFSAERPKGSFSTLEIQRTEQGDSAMYLCANSLEGSRSGRFFGPGTRLTVL.

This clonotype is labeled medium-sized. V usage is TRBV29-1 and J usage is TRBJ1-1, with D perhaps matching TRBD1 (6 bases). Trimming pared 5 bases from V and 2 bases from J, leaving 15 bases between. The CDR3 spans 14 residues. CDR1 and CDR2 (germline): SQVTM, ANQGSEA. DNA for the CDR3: TGCAGCGTTCTTCGGACAGACAGCAACACTGAAGCTTTCTTT. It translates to CSVLRTDSNTEAFF.

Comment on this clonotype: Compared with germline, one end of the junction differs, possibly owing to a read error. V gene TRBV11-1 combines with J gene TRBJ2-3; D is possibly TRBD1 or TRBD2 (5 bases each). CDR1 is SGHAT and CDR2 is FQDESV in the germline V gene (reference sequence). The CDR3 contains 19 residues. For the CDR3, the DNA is TGTGCCAGCAGCTATGGGGGAAGCTCTGTTGGAACCTGCACAGATACGCACTATTTT. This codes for CASSYGGSSVGTCTDTHYF. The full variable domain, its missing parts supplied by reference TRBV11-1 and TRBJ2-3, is EAEVAQSPRYKITEKSQAVAFWCDPISGHATLYWYRQILGQGPELLVQFQDESVVDDSQLPKDRFSAERLKGVDSTLKIQPAELGDSAMYLCASSYGGSSVGTCTDTHYFGPGTRLTVL.

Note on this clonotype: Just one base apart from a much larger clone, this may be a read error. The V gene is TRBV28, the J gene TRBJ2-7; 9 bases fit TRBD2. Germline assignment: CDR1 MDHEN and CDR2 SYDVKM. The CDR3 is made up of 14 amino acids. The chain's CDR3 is CASSWSAGLAELYF. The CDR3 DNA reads TGTGCCAGCAGTTGGTCAGCGGGACTAGCTGAGCTGTACTTC.

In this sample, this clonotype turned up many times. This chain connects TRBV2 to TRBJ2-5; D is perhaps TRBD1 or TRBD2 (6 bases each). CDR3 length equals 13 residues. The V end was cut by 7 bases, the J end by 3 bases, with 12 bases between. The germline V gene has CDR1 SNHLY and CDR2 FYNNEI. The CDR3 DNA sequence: TGTGCCAGCACCAAGGGGGGTGAAGAGACCCAGTACTTC. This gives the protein CASTKGGEETQYF. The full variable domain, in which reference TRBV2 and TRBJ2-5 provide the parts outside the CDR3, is EPEVTQTPSHQVTQMGQEVILRCVPISNHLYFYWYRQILGQKVEFLVSFYNNEISEKSEIFDDQFSVERPDGSNFTLKIRSTKLEDSAMYFCASTKGGEETQYFGPGTRLLVL.

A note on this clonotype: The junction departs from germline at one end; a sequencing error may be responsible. CDR3 sequence reads: CASSFSTNTDTQYF. CDR3 in DNA: TGCGCCAGCAGCTTCTCGACAAACACAGATACGCAGTATTTT. V gene TRBV5-4 combines with J gene TRBJ2-3; D remains ambiguous. Germline V gene sequence: CDR1 SGHNT, CDR2 YYREEE (reference sequence). The CDR3 sequence is 14 residues long.

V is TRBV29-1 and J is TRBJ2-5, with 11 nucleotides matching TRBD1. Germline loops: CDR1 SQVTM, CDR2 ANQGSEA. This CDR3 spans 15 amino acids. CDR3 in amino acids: CNVEADRGRAETQYF. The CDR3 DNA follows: TGCAATGTTGAAGCGGACAGGGGGCGAGCCGAGACCCAGTACTTC.

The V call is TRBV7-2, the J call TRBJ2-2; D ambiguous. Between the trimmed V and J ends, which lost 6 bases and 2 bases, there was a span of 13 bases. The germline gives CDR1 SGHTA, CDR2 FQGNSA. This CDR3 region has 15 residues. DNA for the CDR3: TGTACCAGCAGATTATTATCTGTTAACACCGGGGAGCTGTTTTTT. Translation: CTSRLLSVNTGELFF.

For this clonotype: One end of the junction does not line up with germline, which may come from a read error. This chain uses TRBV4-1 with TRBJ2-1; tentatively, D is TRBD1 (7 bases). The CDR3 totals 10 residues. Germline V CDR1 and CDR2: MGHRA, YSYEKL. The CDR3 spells CTSSAGQQSF. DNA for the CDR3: TGCACCAGCAGCGCGGGACAGCAGTCCTTC.

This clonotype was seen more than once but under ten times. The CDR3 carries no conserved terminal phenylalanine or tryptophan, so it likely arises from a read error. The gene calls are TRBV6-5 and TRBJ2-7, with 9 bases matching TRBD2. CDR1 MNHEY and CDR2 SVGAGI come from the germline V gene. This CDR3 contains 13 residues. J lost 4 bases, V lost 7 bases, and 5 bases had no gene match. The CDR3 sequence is CASNSGLAYEQYL. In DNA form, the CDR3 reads TGTGCCAGCAATTCCGGACTAGCGTACGAGCAGTACCTC.

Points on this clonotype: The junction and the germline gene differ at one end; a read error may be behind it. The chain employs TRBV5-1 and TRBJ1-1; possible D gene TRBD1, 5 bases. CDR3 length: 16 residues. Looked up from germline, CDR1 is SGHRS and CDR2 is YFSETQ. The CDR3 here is CASSSIPPGLNTEAFF. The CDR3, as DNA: TGCGCCAGCAGCTCCATCCCACCGGGGCTGAATACTGAAGCTTTCTTT. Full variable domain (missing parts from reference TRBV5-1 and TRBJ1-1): KAGVTQTPRYLIKTRGQQVTLSCSPISGHRSVSWYQQTPGQGLQFLFEYFSETQRNKGNFPGRFSGRQFSNSRSEMNVSTLELGDSALYLCASSSIPPGLNTEAFFGQGTRLTVV.

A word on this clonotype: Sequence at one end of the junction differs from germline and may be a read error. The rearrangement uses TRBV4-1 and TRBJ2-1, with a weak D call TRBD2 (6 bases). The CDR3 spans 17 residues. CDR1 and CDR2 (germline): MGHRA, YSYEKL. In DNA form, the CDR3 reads TGCGCCAGCAGGAGGGAGGAATCACGACAGCTTAATAGCGCGCAGTTCTTT. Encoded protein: CASRREESRQLNSAQFF.

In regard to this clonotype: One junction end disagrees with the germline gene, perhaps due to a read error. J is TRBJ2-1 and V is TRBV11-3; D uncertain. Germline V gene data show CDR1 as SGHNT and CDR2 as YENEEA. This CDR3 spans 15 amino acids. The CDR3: CGSSRTRDTYNEHFF. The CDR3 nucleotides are TGTGGCAGCAGCCGTACCCGAGACACCTACAATGAGCATTTCTTT. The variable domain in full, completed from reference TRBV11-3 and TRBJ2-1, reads EAGVVQSPRYKIIEKKQPVAFWCNPISGHNTLYWYLQNLGQGPELLIRYENEEAVDDSQLPKDRFSAERLKGVDSTLKIQPAELGDSAVYLCGSSRTRDTYNEHFFGPGTRLTVL.

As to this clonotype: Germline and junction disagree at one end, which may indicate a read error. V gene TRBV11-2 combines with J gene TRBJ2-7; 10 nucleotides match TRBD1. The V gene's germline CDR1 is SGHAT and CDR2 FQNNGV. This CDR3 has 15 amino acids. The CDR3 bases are TGTACCAGCAGCTCACGATGGACAGGGGGATACGAGCAGTACTTC. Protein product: CTSSSRWTGGYEQYF.

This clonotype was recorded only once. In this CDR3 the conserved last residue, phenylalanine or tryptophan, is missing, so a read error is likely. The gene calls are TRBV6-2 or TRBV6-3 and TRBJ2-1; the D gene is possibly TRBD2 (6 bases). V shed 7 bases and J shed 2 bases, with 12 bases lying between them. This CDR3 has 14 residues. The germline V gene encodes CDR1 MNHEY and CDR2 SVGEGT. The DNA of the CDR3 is TGTGCCAGCACCCACGGAGGGGCCTACAATGAGCAGTTCTCC. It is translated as CASTHGGAYNEQFS.

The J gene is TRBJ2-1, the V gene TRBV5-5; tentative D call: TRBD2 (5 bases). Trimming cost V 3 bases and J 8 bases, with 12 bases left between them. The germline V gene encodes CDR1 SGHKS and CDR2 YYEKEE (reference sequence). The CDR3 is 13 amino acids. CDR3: CASSSWESDEQFF. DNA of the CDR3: TGTGCCAGCAGCTCGTGGGAGTCCGATGAGCAGTTCTTC.

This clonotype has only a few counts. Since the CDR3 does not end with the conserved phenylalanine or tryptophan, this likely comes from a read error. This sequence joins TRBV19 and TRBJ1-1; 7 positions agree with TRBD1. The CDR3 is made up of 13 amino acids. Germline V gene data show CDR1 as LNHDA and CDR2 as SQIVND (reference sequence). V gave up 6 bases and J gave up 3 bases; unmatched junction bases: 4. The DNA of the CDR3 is TGTGCCAGTAGGGACAGGCGAGACACTGAAGCTTTCTCT. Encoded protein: CASRDRRDTEAFS.